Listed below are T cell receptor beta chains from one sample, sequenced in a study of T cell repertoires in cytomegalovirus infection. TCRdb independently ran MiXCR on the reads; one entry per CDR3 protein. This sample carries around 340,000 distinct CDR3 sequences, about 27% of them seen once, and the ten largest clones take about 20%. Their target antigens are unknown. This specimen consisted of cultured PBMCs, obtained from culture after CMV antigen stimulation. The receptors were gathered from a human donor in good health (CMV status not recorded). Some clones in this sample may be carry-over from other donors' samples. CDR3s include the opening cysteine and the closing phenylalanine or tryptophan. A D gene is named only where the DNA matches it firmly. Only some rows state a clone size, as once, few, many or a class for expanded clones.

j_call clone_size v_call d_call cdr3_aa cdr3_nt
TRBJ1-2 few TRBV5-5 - CASSTRSYGYTF TGTGCCAGCAGCACACGAAGCTATGGCTACACCTTC
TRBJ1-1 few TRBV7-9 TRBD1 CASSSLRDSPEAFF TGTGCCAGCAGCTCCCTCCGGGACAGCCCTGAAGCTTTCTTT
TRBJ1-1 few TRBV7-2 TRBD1 CASSRTGEWAEAFF TGTGCCAGCAGCCGGACAGGGGAATGGGCTGAAGCTTTCTTT
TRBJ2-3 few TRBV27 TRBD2 CASGRGGSSTDTQYF TGTGCCAGCGGACGGGGCGGGAGCTCCACAGATACGCAGTATTTT
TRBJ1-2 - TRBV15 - CATSTPDGYRGYYGYTF TGTGCCACCAGCACCCCTGATGGTTACCGGGGATACTATGGCTACACCTTC
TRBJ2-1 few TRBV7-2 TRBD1 CASSFDRVNEQFF TGTGCCAGCAGCTTCGACAGGGTAAATGAGCAGTTCTTC
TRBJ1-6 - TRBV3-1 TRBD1 CASSQDGTENSPLHF TGTGCCAGCAGCCAAGATGGGACAGAGAATTCACCCCTCCACTTT
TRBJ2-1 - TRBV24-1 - CATSGPTHEQFF TGTGCCACCTCGGGCCCGACGCATGAGCAGTTCTTC
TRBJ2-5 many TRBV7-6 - CASSLVAPLGRLQETQYF TGTGCCAGCAGCTTAGTCGCCCCCCTCGGACGCCTCCAAGAGACCCAGTACTTC
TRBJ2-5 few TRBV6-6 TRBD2 CASSYSLAGVRETQYF TGTGCCAGCAGTTACTCCCTAGCGGGAGTACGAGAGACCCAGTACTTC
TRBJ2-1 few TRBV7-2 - CASSPLGGAYEQFF TGTGCCAGCAGCCCCTTAGGGGGGGCCTATGAGCAGTTCTTC
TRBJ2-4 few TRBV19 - CASSTRAGLGKNIQYF TGTGCCAGTAGTACCCGAGCCGGGTTGGGCAAAAACATTCAGTACTTC
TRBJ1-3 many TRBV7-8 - CASSLTSSGNTIYF TGTGCCAGCAGCTTAACGTCCTCTGGAAACACCATATATTTT
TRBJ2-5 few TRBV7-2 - CASSQLGHPGVGETQYF TGTGCCAGCAGCCAACTGGGACACCCGGGCGTAGGAGAGACCCAGTACTTC
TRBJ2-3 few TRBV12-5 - CASGLVVGGGTDTQYF TGTGCTAGTGGTTTGGTGGTAGGCGGGGGCACTGATACGCAGTATTTT
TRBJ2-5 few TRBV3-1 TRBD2 CASSQATAGGYQETQYF TGTGCCAGCAGCCAAGCGACAGCGGGAGGGTACCAAGAGACCCAGTACTTC
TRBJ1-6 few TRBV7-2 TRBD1 CASSLVGQGGSPLHF TGTGCCAGCAGCTTAGTGGGCCAAGGGGGCTCACCCCTCCACTTT
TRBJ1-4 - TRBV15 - CATSRVGRGRIEKLFF TGTGCCACCAGCAGAGTGGGGAGGGGTCGAATTGAAAAACTGTTTTTT
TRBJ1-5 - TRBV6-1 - CASSEVGVVGNKPQHF TGTGCCAGCAGTGAAGTCGGGGTCGTTGGCAATAAGCCCCAGCATTTT
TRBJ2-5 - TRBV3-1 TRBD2 CATPSAGPQETQYF TGTGCCACGCCTTCAGCGGGGCCACAAGAGACCCAGTACTTC
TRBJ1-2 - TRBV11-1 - CASSLKKGANYGYTF TGTGCCAGCAGCTTGAAAAAGGGTGCTAACTATGGCTACACCTTC
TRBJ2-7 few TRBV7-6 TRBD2 CASSPLAGEQYF TGTGCCAGCAGCCCCCTAGCGGGGGAGCAGTACTTC
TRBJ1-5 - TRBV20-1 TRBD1 CSASGTGVNQPQHF TGCAGTGCATCCGGGACAGGGGTCAATCAGCCCCAGCATTTT
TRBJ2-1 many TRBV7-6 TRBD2 CASSPRGRREGRYNEQFF TGTGCCAGCAGCCCTAGAGGGAGGCGGGAGGGCCGTTACAATGAGCAGTTCTTC
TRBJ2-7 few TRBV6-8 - CASISRVYEQYF TGTGCCAGCATTTCGAGGGTGTACGAGCAGTACTTC
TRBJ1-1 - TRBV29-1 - CSVATEASEAFF TGCAGCGTTGCAACGGAGGCGAGTGAAGCTTTCTTT
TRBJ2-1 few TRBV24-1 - CATSGGSRKQFF TGTGCCACCAGTGGGGGGTCGCGCAAACAGTTCTTC
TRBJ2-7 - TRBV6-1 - CASSRSGAGEQYF TGTGCCAGCAGTCGCTCAGGGGCGGGCGAGCAGTACTTC
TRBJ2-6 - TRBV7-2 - CASSLRARSSGANVLTF TGTGCCAGCAGCTTACGGGCGCGGAGCTCTGGGGCCAACGTCCTGACTTTC
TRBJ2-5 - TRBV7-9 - CASSLDGGETQYF TGTGCCAGCAGCTTAGACGGGGGAGAGACCCAGTACTTC
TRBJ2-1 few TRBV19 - CATRGGVRYNEQFF TGTGCCACCAGGGGGGGGGTCCGTTACAATGAGCAGTTCTTC
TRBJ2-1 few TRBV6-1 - CASSARGREGNEQFF TGTGCCAGCAGTGCAAGGGGGAGGGAAGGCAATGAGCAGTTCTTC
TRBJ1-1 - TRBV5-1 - CASTPGLLNTEAFF TGCGCCAGCACCCCAGGATTACTGAACACTGAAGCTTTCTTT
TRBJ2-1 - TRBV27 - CASSLSSINEQFF TGTGCCAGCAGTTTATCTAGCATAAATGAGCAGTTCTTC
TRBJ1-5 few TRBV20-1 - CSVRRLNQPQHF TGCAGTGTCAGACGCCTTAATCAGCCCCAGCATTTT